A single sample is the source of the 11 T cell receptor beta chains below, sequenced in a study of T cell repertoires in cytomegalovirus infection. The antigens these receptors bind are not known. TCRdb re-derived calls from the reads in MiXCR, one entry per CDR3 protein. The sample has some 800,000 distinct CDR3 sequences; over 25% are singletons. The sample in question was cultured CD8+ T cells from PBMCs, obtained from culture after CMV antigen stimulation. The receptors derive from a human donor in good health (CMV status not recorded). Some clones in this sample may be carry-over from other donors' samples.

V is TRBV4-1 and J is TRBJ2-1, with TRBD1 identical over 9 bases. The V segment lost 1 base and the J segment 1 base; nucleotides outside the gene matches: 5. The CDR3 sequence is 17 residues long. CDR1 is MGHRA and CDR2 is YSYEKL in the germline V gene. The CDR3 DNA is TGCGCCAGCAGCCAAGGCCTCGACAGGGGGTCCTACAATGAGCAGTTCTTC. Encoded protein: CASSQGLDRGSYNEQFF.

This sequence joins TRBV7-9 and TRBJ2-1, with D hard to call. The germline V gene encodes CDR1 SEHNR and CDR2 FQNEAQ (reference sequence). V was pared by 5 bases and J by 3 bases, with 11 bases between. This CDR3 is 14 amino acids long. The CDR3 loop is CASSPDVYYNEQFF. The DNA for the CDR3 is TGTGCCAGCAGCCCCGACGTCTACTACAATGAGCAGTTCTTC.

The chain uses TRBV6-5 and TRBJ2-7; 9 bases line up with TRBD1. V lost 0 bases, J lost 3 bases, and 12 bases stayed unmatched. This CDR3 is 18 amino acids long. Germline CDR1 reads MNHEY; CDR2 reads SVGAGI. CDR3 sequence reads: CASSYSKFSRDRVYEQYF. The CDR3 region has the DNA TGTGCCAGCAGTTACTCGAAGTTCTCCCGGGACAGGGTCTACGAGCAGTACTTC.

This clonotype came up a few times. The chain carries TRBV12-3 or TRBV12-4 and TRBJ1-5, with no clear D. The CDR3 has 14 amino acids. V was cut by 3 bases and J by 6 bases, with 12 bases left in between. CDR3: CASSLGRTVQPQHF. DNA for the CDR3: TGTGCCAGCAGTTTGGGCAGGACGGTTCAGCCCCAGCATTTT.

This clonotype occurred many times. The V and J genes are TRBV7-9 and TRBJ2-3; D is possibly TRBD1 or TRBD2 (5 bases each). CDR3 length: 16 amino acids. The germline V and J ends were trimmed by 5 bases and 0 bases, with 15 bases remaining between them. The germline gives CDR1 SEHNR, CDR2 FQNEAQ (reference sequence). CDR3 bases: TGTGCCAGCAGCGGGGAGAGGGGAGTCAGCACAGATACGCAGTATTTT. Protein sequence: CASSGERGVSTDTQYF.

V gene TRBV19 combines with J gene TRBJ2-1; D possibly corresponds to TRBD1 (5 bases). Germline V gene lookup returns CDR1 LNHDA and CDR2 SQIVND (reference sequence). CDR3 length: 13 residues. Deletions cut 1 base from V and 7 bases from J, with 8 bases between. CDR3 in amino acids: CASSIVQGNEQFF. DNA of the CDR3: TGTGCCAGTAGTATAGTCCAGGGTAATGAGCAGTTCTTC.

V gene TRBV12-3 or TRBV12-4 combines with J gene TRBJ1-1; TRBD1 is a possible D gene (5 bases). Trimming pared 7 bases from V and 0 bases from J, leaving 24 bases between. The CDR3 extends over 18 amino acids. CDR3 protein: CASTFFLRKGALNTEAFF. The CDR3 coding sequence is TGTGCCAGCACCTTTTTTCTCAGAAAAGGGGCCCTGAACACTGAAGCTTTCTTT.

The chain employs TRBV27 and TRBJ1-2; TRBD1 matches at 10 bases. CDR3 length: 13 amino acids. The V gene's germline CDR1 is MNHEY and CDR2 SMNVEV (reference sequence). J lost 6 bases, V lost 6 bases, and 4 bases had no gene match. CDR3 sequence (DNA): TGTGCCAGCAGAGGCGGGACAGGGGATGGCTACACCTTC. Translation gives CASRGGTGDGYTF.

Only a few counts were recorded for this clonotype. The V gene is TRBV7-9, the J gene TRBJ2-7, with TRBD2 identical over 7 bases. CDR1 and CDR2 from the germline V gene are SEHNR and FQNEAQ (reference sequence). The CDR3 length is 15 residues. The J segment lost 5 bases and the V segment lost 5 bases, leaving 12 bases of the junction unmatched. The CDR3 DNA sequence: TGTGCCAGCAGCCCGACTAGCCCGGCCATCGACGAGCAGTACTTC. It is translated as CASSPTSPAIDEQYF.

This clonotype was detected only a few times. J is TRBJ1-3 and V is TRBV7-9; D is unclear. CDR3 length: 17 amino acids. Trimming removed 5 bases at V and 0 bases at J, with 17 bases between. The germline gives CDR1 SEHNR, CDR2 FQNEAQ (reference sequence). The DNA for the CDR3 is TGTGCCAGCAGCCAATATTGGACGTCCATCTCTGGAAACACCATATATTTT. This sequence encodes CASSQYWTSISGNTIYF.

V is TRBV4-3 and J is TRBJ1-2, with 9 bases identical to TRBD1. J lost 7 bases, V lost 0 bases, and 6 bases had no gene match. Looked up from germline, CDR1 is LGHNA and CDR2 is YSLEER. The CDR3 has 15 amino acids. As DNA, the CDR3 is TGCGCCAGCAGCCAAGACCCCGGGGACAGGGCTGGCTACACCTTC. It translates to CASSQDPGDRAGYTF.